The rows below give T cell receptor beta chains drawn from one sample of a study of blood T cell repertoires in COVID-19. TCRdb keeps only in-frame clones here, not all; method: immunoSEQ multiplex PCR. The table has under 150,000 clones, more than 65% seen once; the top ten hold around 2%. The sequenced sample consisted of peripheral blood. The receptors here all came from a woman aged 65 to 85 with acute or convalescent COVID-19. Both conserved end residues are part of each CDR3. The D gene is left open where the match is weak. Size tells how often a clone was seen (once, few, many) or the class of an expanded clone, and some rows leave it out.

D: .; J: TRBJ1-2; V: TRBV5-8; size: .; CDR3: CASSLGQGPYYGYTF; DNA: TGTGCCAGCAGCTTGGGGCAGGGGCCATACTATGGCTACACCTTC
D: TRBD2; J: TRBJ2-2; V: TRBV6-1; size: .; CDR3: CASSGLAGDGSGELFF; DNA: TGTGCCAGCAGTGGGCTAGCGGGAGACGGGTCCGGGGAGCTGTTTTTT
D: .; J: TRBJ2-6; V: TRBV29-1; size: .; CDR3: CSVTSSGANVLTF; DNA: TGCAGCGTTACAAGCTCTGGGGCCAACGTCCTGACTTTC
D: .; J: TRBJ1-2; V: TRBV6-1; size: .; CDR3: CASSETTDYGYTF; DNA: TGTGCCAGCAGTGAGACAACAGACTATGGCTACACCTTC
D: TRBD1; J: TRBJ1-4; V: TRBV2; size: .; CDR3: CASIPVQGSNEKLFF; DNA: TGTGCCAGCATCCCCGTACAGGGGAGCAATGAAAAACTGTTTTTT
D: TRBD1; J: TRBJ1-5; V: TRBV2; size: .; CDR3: CASSWDSQGQPQHF; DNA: TGTGCCAGCAGCTGGGACAGTCAGGGGCAGCCCCAGCATTTT
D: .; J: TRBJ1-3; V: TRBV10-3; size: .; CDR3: CAIAGVAGNTIYF; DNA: TGTGCCATCGCGGGGGTGGCTGGAAACACCATATATTTT
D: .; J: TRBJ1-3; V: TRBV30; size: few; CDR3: CAWSVLTGNTIYF; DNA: TGTGCCTGGAGTGTACTTACGGGAAACACCATATATTTT
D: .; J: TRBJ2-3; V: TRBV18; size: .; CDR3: CASSPGQGRSTDTQYF; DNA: TGTGCCAGCTCACCCGGGCAGGGTAGGAGCACAGATACGCAGTATTTT
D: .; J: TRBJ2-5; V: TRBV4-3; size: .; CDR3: CASSQERELAGGETQYF; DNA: TGCGCCAGCAGCCAAGAGAGAGAACTAGCCGGGGGAGAGACCCAGTACTTC
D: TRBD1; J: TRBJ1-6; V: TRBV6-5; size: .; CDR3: CASSWTGDNSPLHF; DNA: TGTGCCAGCAGTTGGACAGGGGATAATTCACCCCTCCACTTT
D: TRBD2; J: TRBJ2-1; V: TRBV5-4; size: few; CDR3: CASSLGLAGAGEQFF; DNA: TGTGCCAGCAGCTTGGGACTAGCGGGAGCTGGTGAGCAGTTCTTC
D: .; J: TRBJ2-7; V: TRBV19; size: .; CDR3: CASSPQLQVPYEQYF; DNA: TGTGCCAGTAGTCCCCAGCTACAGGTTCCCTACGAGCAGTACTTC
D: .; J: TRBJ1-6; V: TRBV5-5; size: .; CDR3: CASSTRQTGNNSPLHF; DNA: TGTGCCAGCAGCACAAGACAGACTGGAAATAATTCACCCCTCCACTTT
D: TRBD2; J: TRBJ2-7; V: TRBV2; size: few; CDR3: CASSKAETSVGEQYF; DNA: TGTGCCAGCAGCAAGGCCGAGACTAGCGTAGGGGAGCAGTACTTC
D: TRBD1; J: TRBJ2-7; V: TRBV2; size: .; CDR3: CASTRTGGISYEQYF; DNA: TGTGCCAGCACTCGGACAGGGGGTATCTCCTACGAGCAGTACTTC
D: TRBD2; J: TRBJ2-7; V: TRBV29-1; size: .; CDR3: CSVDAGGRRGYEQYF; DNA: TGCAGCGTTGACGCGGGGGGCCGGCGGGGGTACGAGCAGTACTTC
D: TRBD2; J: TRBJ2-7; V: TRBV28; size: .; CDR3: CASTGAPSGSVEQYF; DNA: TGTGCCAGCACGGGTGCCCCTAGCGGGAGTGTTGAGCAGTACTTC
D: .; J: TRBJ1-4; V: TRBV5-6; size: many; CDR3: CASSLTGATNEKLFF; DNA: TGTGCCAGCAGCTTGACAGGCGCAACTAATGAAAAACTGTTTTTT
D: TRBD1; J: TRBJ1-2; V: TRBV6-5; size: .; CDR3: CASSPPGGYGYTF; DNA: TGTGCCAGCAGCCCCCCAGGGGGGTATGGCTACACCTTC
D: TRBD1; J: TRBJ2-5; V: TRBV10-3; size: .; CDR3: CAIRQGSGQETQYF; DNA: TGTGCCATTAGACAGGGTTCGGGGCAAGAGACCCAGTACTTC
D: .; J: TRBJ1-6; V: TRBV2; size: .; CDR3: CASSVGGSPLHF; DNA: TGTGCCAGCAGTGTGGGAGGATCACCCCTCCACTTT
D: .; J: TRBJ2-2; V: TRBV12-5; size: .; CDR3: CASGTINTGELFF; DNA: TGTGCTAGTGGAACAATTAACACCGGGGAGCTGTTTTTT
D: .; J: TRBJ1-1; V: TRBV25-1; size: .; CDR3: CASGQDRGGTEAFF; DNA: TGTGCCAGCGGCCAGGATCGGGGGGGAACTGAAGCTTTCTTT
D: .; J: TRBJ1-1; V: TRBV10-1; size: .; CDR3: CASSGQSNTEAFF; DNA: TGCGCCAGCAGTGGACAGTCGAACACTGAAGCTTTCTTT
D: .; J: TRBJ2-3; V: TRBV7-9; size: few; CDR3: CASSLFPTGRGPDTQYF; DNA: TGTGCCAGCAGCTTATTCCCAACAGGAAGGGGTCCAGATACGCAGTATTTT
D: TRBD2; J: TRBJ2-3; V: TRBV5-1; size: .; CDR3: CASSLGSGADTQYF; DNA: TGCGCCAGCAGCTTGGGTAGCGGGGCAGATACGCAGTATTTT
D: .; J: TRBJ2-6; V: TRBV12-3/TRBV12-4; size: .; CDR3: CASSFRGANVLTF; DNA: TGTGCCAGCAGTTTCCGTGGGGCCAACGTCCTGACTTTC
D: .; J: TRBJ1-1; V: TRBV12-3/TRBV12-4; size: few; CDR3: CASIGVGTEAFF; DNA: TGTGCCAGCATCGGGGTTGGCACTGAAGCTTTCTTT
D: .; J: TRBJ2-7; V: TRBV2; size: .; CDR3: CASSDVHSYYEQYF; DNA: TGTGCCAGCAGTGACGTCCACAGTTACTACGAGCAGTACTTC
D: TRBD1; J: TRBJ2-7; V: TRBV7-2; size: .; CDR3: CASSPRRQGDSYEQYF; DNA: TGTGCCAGCAGCCCCAGGAGACAGGGCGACTCCTACGAGCAGTACTTC
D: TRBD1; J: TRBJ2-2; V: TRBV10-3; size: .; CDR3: CAIGQGANTGELFF; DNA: TGTGCCATAGGACAGGGGGCAAACACCGGGGAGCTGTTTTTT
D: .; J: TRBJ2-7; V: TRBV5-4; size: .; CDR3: CASRGEIGDYEQYF; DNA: TGTGCCAGCAGAGGAGAGATCGGTGACTACGAGCAGTACTTC